Listed below are T cell receptor beta chains from one sample, sequenced in a study of T cell repertoires in cytomegalovirus infection. No antigen has been identified for these receptors. MiXCR, applied by TCRdb to the reads, yields one record per CDR3 protein. The sample has over 100,000 distinct CDR3 sequences, around 28% seen once. Here the sequenced sample was CD8+ T cells from cultured PBMCs, taken from culture after CMV antigen stimulation. The receptors derive from a human donor in good health (CMV status not recorded). Some clones in this sample may be carry-over from other donors' samples. Both conserved end residues are part of each CDR3. A D gene is named only where the DNA matches it firmly. Expanded clones are given a class, and other clones once, few, many or no size at all.

d_call	v_call	j_call	clone_size	cdr3_nt	cdr3_aa
NA	TRBV6-2/TRBV6-3	TRBJ1-1	few	TGTGCCAGCAGTTACGTGAACACTGAAGCTTTCTTT	CASSYVNTEAFF
NA	TRBV12-3/TRBV12-4	TRBJ1-2	NA	TGTGCCAGCAGAGAAGTCCCCGGGGACCTCTATGGCTACACCTTC	CASREVPGDLYGYTF
TRBD2	TRBV19	TRBJ2-1	NA	TGTGCCAGTAGTATAGGGGCCGGGGGGGGAAATGAGCAGTTCTTC	CASSIGAGGGNEQFF
NA	TRBV7-9	TRBJ1-1	NA	TGTGCCAGCAGCTTAGTCCCAACTGAAGCTTTCTTT	CASSLVPTEAFF
NA	TRBV6-1	TRBJ1-5	few	TGTGCCAGCAGACCGGACAGTTACCTTCTCAATCAGCCCCAGCATTTT	CASRPDSYLLNQPQHF
NA	TRBV19	TRBJ1-1	few	TGTGCCAGTAGTTTACGGGCCGGGTGGACCACTGAAGCTTTCTTT	CASSLRAGWTTEAFF
TRBD1	TRBV7-6	TRBJ2-7	NA	TGTGCCAGCAGCCCCGACAGGGTCCCTGGCGAGCAGTACTTC	CASSPDRVPGEQYF
NA	TRBV6-5	TRBJ2-7	few	TGTGCCAGCAGAAAGGACACCGACTCCTACGAGCAGTACTTC	CASRKDTDSYEQYF
TRBD1	TRBV11-3	TRBJ2-7	NA	TGTGCCAGCAGCCCCGGGACAGGGGATCTCCTACCCCTCGAGCAGTACTTC	CASSPGTGDLLPLEQYF
TRBD1	TRBV9	TRBJ2-5	NA	TGTGCCAGCAGCGTATTTGGGGACAGGGAGGAGACCCAGTACTTC	CASSVFGDREETQYF
NA	TRBV27	TRBJ1-5	few	TGTGCCAGCAGTTACGGGGGGGAGCAGCCCCAGCATTTT	CASSYGGEQPQHF
TRBD1	TRBV12-3/TRBV12-4	TRBJ2-3	NA	TGTGCCAGCAGCCAACTACAGGGGTTACCCACAGATACGCAGTATTTT	CASSQLQGLPTDTQYF
NA	TRBV14	TRBJ2-1	NA	TGTGCCAGCAGCTTACAGGCCTACAATGAGCAGTTCTTC	CASSLQAYNEQFF
NA	TRBV13	TRBJ1-1	few	TGTGCCAGCAGCTGGCTAGGCGCGATGAACACTGAAGCTTTCTTT	CASSWLGAMNTEAFF
TRBD2	TRBV7-9	TRBJ2-7	few	TGTGCCAGCAGCGGGGGACTAGCGGGGTACGAGCAGTACTTC	CASSGGLAGYEQYF
TRBD1	TRBV9	TRBJ1-1	NA	TGTGCCAGCAGCAAGGACAGGGCCCGTACTGAAGCTTTCTTT	CASSKDRARTEAFF
NA	TRBV7-8	TRBJ2-7	many	TGTGCCAGCAGCTTAAGGACGGGGGAGCAGTACTTC	CASSLRTGEQYF
TRBD1	TRBV20-1	TRBJ2-7	NA	TGCAGTGCCAGAACGACAGGGAGATACGAGCAGTACTTC	CSARTTGRYEQYF
NA	TRBV12-3/TRBV12-4	TRBJ1-2	NA	TGTGCCAGCAGTTCGAGGGGTGACTATGGCTACACCTTC	CASSSRGDYGYTF
NA	TRBV2	TRBJ1-1	few	TGTGCCAGCAGCGAAACGGGGGCTAACTTGAACACTGAAGCTTTCTTT	CASSETGANLNTEAFF
TRBD2	TRBV4-2	TRBJ2-3	NA	TGTGCCAGCAGCCAAGCAGCCGGGACTAGCGGCACAGATACGCAGTATTTT	CASSQAAGTSGTDTQYF
NA	TRBV12-5	TRBJ1-1	many	TGTGCTAGTGGTCTAGAGTGGAACACTGAAGCTTTCTTT	CASGLEWNTEAFF
NA	TRBV11-1	TRBJ2-7	many	TGTGCCAGCAGCTTAGTTGCATTCTCCTACGAGCAGTACTTC	CASSLVAFSYEQYF
TRBD1	TRBV7-9	TRBJ1-1	NA	TGTGCCAGCAGCACCTGGACAGGCCCGGACGCTTTCTTT	CASSTWTGPDAFF
TRBD2	TRBV12-3/TRBV12-4	TRBJ2-3	NA	TGTGCCAGCGCCAGGGCCACTAGCGGGGCCACAGATACGCAGTATTTT	CASARATSGATDTQYF
TRBD2	TRBV20-1	TRBJ2-5	few	TGCAGTGCTCCGGAGCGGACTAGCGGTAAAGAGACCCAGTACTTC	CSAPERTSGKETQYF
TRBD1	TRBV6-6	TRBJ1-1	few	TGTGCCAGCATTTACTACCCGGGGGGGACAGTGAACACTGAAGCTTTCTTT	CASIYYPGGTVNTEAFF
TRBD2	TRBV7-8	TRBJ2-7	NA	TGTGCCAGCAGTTTGGGACTAGCGGATACCTCCTACGAGCAGTACTTC	CASSLGLADTSYEQYF
TRBD1	TRBV9	TRBJ2-7	NA	TGTGCCAGCAGCGTCTTAGACAGGGTAGACTACGAGCAGTACTTC	CASSVLDRVDYEQYF
TRBD1	TRBV10-3	TRBJ2-1	many	TGTGCCATCAGTGATCCGAGACAGGGAAGGAACGATGAGCAGTTCTTC	CAISDPRQGRNDEQFF
NA	TRBV7-2	TRBJ1-2	many	TGTGCCACAGCGCGGGACCGATCCTTCTATGGCTACACCTTC	CATARDRSFYGYTF
NA	TRBV6-6	TRBJ1-1	NA	TGTGCCAGCAGTTACCCTCTTAGGGACGTCACTGAAGCTTTCTTT	CASSYPLRDVTEAFF
NA	TRBV4-1	TRBJ2-1	NA	TGCGCCAGCAGCCAAGAGGCGGGGAGCTCCTACAATGAGCAGTTCTTC	CASSQEAGSSYNEQFF
NA	TRBV19	TRBJ1-1	NA	TGTGCCAGTACCCCGGCGGGGGGCGGCACTGAAGCTTTCTTT	CASTPAGGGTEAFF
NA	TRBV19	TRBJ2-1	NA	TGTGCCAGTAGTATTGGTGGTGGGGCCGCCAATGAGCAGTTCTTC	CASSIGGGAANEQFF
TRBD2	TRBV27	TRBJ2-7	few	TGTGCCAGCAGTCGGGGGCTAGCGGGGGAGCAGTACTTC	CASSRGLAGEQYF
TRBD2	TRBV5-1	TRBJ2-3	NA	TGCGCCAGCAGCCAGGGGCCCCAGCGGGGGGCCGACACAGATACGCAGTATTTT	CASSQGPQRGADTDTQYF
NA	TRBV12-3/TRBV12-4	TRBJ1-1	NA	TGTGCCAGCAGTTTGGAAGGGCACACTGAAGCTTTCTTT	CASSLEGHTEAFF
NA	TRBV12-3/TRBV12-4	TRBJ1-5	NA	TGTGCCAGCAGTTCCGGGGCGGGAGGGCCCCAGCATTTT	CASSSGAGGPQHF
NA	TRBV12-3/TRBV12-4	TRBJ1-6	NA	TGTGCCAGCAGTAAGGAAGGGTGGGGGAAGGTCTCACCCCTCCACTTT	CASSKEGWGKVSPLHF
TRBD1	TRBV9	TRBJ2-5	NA	TGTGCCAGCAGCGCCGGACAGGGCCACCAAGAGACCCAGTACTTC	CASSAGQGHQETQYF
NA	TRBV27	TRBJ1-1	NA	TGTGCCAGCAGTTTTTCGGGCAGCGGTGACACTGAAGCTTTCTTT	CASSFSGSGDTEAFF
NA	TRBV7-6	TRBJ2-7	NA	TGTGCCAGCAGCTTAACACAGTCGTACTACGAGCAGTACTTC	CASSLTQSYYEQYF
NA	TRBV13	TRBJ1-5	once	TGTGCCAGCAGCTTGGGAGCAGGGGCGAGTCAGCCCCAGCATTTT	CASSLGAGASQPQHF
NA	TRBV7-6	TRBJ1-1	many	TGTGCCAGCAGCTTAGGGGGTAGGGGACGCACTGAAGCTTTCTTT	CASSLGGRGRTEAFF
NA	TRBV7-9	TRBJ2-7	NA	TGTGCCAGCAGCCCGCCGATAACGGCGGCTTACGAGCAGTACTTC	CASSPPITAAYEQYF
TRBD1	TRBV11-2	TRBJ2-1	NA	TGTGCCAGCAGCTTCAGGGACAGGGAGCACGATGAGCAGTTCTTC	CASSFRDREHDEQFF
NA	TRBV7-9	TRBJ2-5	NA	TGTGCCAGCAGCTTGGGGATTGGTGAGACCCAGTACTTC	CASSLGIGETQYF
TRBD1	TRBV11-2	TRBJ2-6	NA	TGTGCCAGCAGCTTAGCGGGTCAGGGGGCCGGAGACGGGGCCAACGTCCTGACTTTC	CASSLAGQGAGDGANVLTF
TRBD2	TRBV7-6	TRBJ2-1	NA	TGTGCCAGCAGCTCTGGGGGAGGGTTTGGCTACAATGAGCAGTTCTTC	CASSSGGGFGYNEQFF
NA	TRBV6-5	TRBJ2-5	NA	TGTGCCAGCAGTTACTCGATTGGGGAAGAGACCCAGTACTTC	CASSYSIGEETQYF
NA	TRBV4-1	TRBJ1-1	few	TGCGCCAGCAGCCAAGCCGAGAACGGGAACACTGAAGCTTTCTTT	CASSQAENGNTEAFF
NA	TRBV10-3	TRBJ1-1	few	TGTGCCATCAGTGAGTGGGTAGGGGAATCGAACACTGAAGCTTTCTTT	CAISEWVGESNTEAFF